The text below deals with one T cell receptor beta chain. Antigen specificity is unknown. The sample is drawn from a study of T-cell reconstitution after alpha-beta-depleted transplantation in children. Study findings and constraints: A year post-transplant, T-cell counts and diversity derived mostly from newly produced T cells. It was reported that alpha-beta T cells came from several hundred expanded graft clones (about two months after transplant). Recipient T cells and thymic progenitors that survived gave rise to the high TCRbeta diversity observed at day 60 in some patients.

V was pared by 5 bases and J by 1 base, with 12 bases between. From germline, CDR1 is MNHNS and CDR2 SASEGT. The CDR3 sequence is 14 residues long. Unique molecular identifiers were used in preparing the TCRbeta library. TCRdb reprocessed the PCR reads via MiXCR and lists one record per CDR3 protein. In the table there are 130,000 to 150,000 distinct CDR3 sequences, around 10% of which are singletons. The sequencing here drew on PBMCs, mostly from graft donor cells, taken 180 days after TCRalphabeta/CD19-depleted stem cell transplant. This receptor was taken from a female patient between 2 and 15 years old who had a stem cell transplant for congenital amegakaryocytic thrombocytopenia, so the T cells may come from the graft donor. The V and J genes are TRBV6-1 and TRBJ2-7; D is possibly TRBD1 (5 bases). CDR3 sequence (DNA): TGTGCCAGCAGTACAGGACACCTTTCCTACGAGCAGTACTTC. Protein sequence: CASSTGHLSYEQYF.